The T cell receptor (beta chain) under discussion was sequenced for a study of blood T cell repertoires in COVID-19. Study information: There were acute and convalescent COVID-19 samples, and they came from the United States, Italy and Spain. The cDNA or gDNA used as material had been derived from T cells, B-cell-depleted T cells, or PBMCs.

This clone was seen a few times. Per the original data handling: Scientists estimated how many nucleated cells there were by amplifying reference gene primers. TCRdb's copy holds only in-frame clones and misses some; the assay was immunoSEQ multiplex PCR. D and trimming come from the DNA, and the V and J calls and clone size come from that table. The data hold 240,000 or so clones, with about 90% observed a single time. The length of the CDR3 is 13 residues. Germline V gene sequence: CDR1 LNHDA, CDR2 SQIVND (reference sequence). Trimming pared 7 bases from V and 3 bases from J, leaving 12 bases between.

This receptor was identified in a woman aged 25-40 years who had recovered from COVID-19. What was sequenced was peripheral blood. The chain carries TRBV19 and TRBJ1-2, with D possibly TRBD1 on 6 matching bases. The chain's CDR3 is CASKRGSDYGYTF. The CDR3 nucleotides are TGTGCCAGTAAAAGGGGGTCAGACTATGGCTACACCTTC.